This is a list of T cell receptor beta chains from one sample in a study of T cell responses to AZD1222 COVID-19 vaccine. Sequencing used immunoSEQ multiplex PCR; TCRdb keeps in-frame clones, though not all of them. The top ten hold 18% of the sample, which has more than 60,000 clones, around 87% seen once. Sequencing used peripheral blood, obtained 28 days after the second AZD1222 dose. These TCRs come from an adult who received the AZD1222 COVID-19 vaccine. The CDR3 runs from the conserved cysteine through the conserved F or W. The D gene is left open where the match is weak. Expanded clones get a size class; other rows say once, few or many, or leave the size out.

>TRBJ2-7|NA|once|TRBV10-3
CAISEGGGSYEQYF
TGTGCCATCAGTGAGGGGGGTGGGTCCTACGAGCAGTACTTC
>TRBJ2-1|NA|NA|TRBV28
CASSLRTAREPFF
TGTGCCAGCAGTTTACGCACGGCGAGGGAGCCCTTCTTC
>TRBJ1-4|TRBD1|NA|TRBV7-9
CASSLGDRGWSEKLFF
TGTGCCAGCAGCTTAGGGGACAGGGGGTGGTCTGAAAAACTGTTTTTT
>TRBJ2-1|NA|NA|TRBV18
CASSPSGQDNEQFF
TGTGCCAGCTCACCATCCGGCCAAGACAATGAGCAGTTCTTC
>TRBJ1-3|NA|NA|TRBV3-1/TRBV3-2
CASSVLSGTSGNTIYF
TGTGCCAGCAGTGTCCTATCGGGGACCTCCGGAAACACCATATATTTT
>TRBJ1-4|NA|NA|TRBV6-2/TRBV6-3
CASSPREKLFF
TGTGCCAGCAGCCCACGGGAAAAACTGTTTTTT
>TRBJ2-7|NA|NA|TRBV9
CASGEGSRSYEQYF
TGTGCCAGCGGTGAGGGGTCGCGGTCCTACGAGCAGTACTTC
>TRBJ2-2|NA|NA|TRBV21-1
CASSNQTGRSNTGELFF
TGTGCCAGCAGCAATCAGACAGGGCGTTCGAACACCGGGGAGCTGTTTTTT
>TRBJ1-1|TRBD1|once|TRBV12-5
CASGWDSNTEAFF
TGTGCTAGTGGGTGGGACAGCAACACTGAAGCTTTCTTT
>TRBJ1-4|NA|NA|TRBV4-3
CASSPTGSANEKLFF
TGCGCCAGCAGCCCCACAGGGTCGGCTAATGAAAAACTGTTTTTT
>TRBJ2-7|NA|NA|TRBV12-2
CASRLVPDRFYEQYF
TGTGCAAGTCGCTTAGTTCCGGACAGATTCTACGAGCAGTACTTC
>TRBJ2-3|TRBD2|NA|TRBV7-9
CASSLEGLASDTQYF
TGTGCCAGCAGCTTAGAGGGACTAGCGTCCGATACGCAGTATTTT
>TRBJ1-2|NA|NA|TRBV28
CASSISSYGYTF
TGTGCCAGCAGTATCTCCTCCTATGGCTACACCTTC
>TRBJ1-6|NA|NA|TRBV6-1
CASSEQSPRESPLHF
TGTGCCAGCAGTGAACAGTCCCCAAGGGAATCACCCCTCCACTTT
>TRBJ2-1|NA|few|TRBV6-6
CASSFSVNNEQFF
TGTGCCAGCAGTTTCTCGGTGAACAATGAGCAGTTCTTC
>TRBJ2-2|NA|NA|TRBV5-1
CASSFRTTNTGELFF
TGCGCCAGCAGCTTTCGGACCACGAACACCGGGGAGCTGTTTTTT
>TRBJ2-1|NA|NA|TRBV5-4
CASSLDQSNPRFF
TGTGCCAGCAGCTTGGATCAGTCAAACCCCCGGTTCTTC
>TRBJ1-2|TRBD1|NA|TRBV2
CASTLDREDGYTF
TGTGCCAGCACCTTAGACAGGGAGGATGGCTACACCTTC
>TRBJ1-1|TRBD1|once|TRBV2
CASREDRTNTEAFF
TGTGCCAGCAGAGAGGACAGGACCAACACTGAAGCTTTCTTT
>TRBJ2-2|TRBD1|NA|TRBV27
CASRPLGQGNTGELFF
TGTGCCAGCAGGCCCCTTGGACAGGGTAACACCGGGGAGCTGTTTTTT
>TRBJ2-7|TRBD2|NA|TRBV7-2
CASSWGGTSGGASEQYF
TGTGCCAGCAGCTGGGGAGGGACTAGCGGGGGGGCCAGCGAGCAGTACTTC
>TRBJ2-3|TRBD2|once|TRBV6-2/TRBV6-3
CASSYIGTNTDTQYF
TGTGCCAGCAGTTACATTGGGACTAACACAGATACGCAGTATTTT
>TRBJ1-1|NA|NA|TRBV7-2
CASSLKSRGAEAFF
TGTGCCAGCAGCTTAAAGAGCAGGGGTGCTGAAGCTTTCTTT
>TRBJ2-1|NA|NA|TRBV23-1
CASSRNPANEQFF
TGCGCCAGCAGTCGAAATCCCGCCAATGAGCAGTTCTTC
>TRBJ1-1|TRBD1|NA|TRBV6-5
CASSLTWTGNDEAFF
TGTGCCAGCAGTCTCACCTGGACAGGGAACGATGAAGCTTTCTTT
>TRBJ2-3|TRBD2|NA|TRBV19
CASSISGLAGGRADTQYF
TGTGCCAGTAGTATTTCGGGACTAGCGGGGGGGCGCGCAGATACGCAGTATTTT
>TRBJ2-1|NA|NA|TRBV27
CASCSGNLYNEQFF
TGTGCCAGCTGTTCGGGTAATTTATACAATGAGCAGTTCTTC
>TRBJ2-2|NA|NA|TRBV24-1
CATRDRNTGELFF
TGTGCCACCAGAGACAGGAACACCGGGGAGCTGTTTTTT
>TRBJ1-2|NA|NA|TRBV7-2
CASSLALDVYYGYTF
TGTGCCAGCAGCTTAGCCTTAGACGTATACTATGGCTACACCTTC
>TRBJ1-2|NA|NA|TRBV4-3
CASSQDSEAYYGYTF
TGCGCCAGCAGCCAAGATTCCGAGGCCTACTATGGCTACACCTTC
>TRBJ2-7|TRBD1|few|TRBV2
CASSDIAGGSYEQYF
TGTGCCAGCAGTGATATCGCAGGGGGCTCCTACGAGCAGTACTTC
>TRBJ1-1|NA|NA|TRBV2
CASSETGRENTEAFF
TGTGCCAGCAGTGAAACCGGTCGAGAAAACACTGAAGCTTTCTTT
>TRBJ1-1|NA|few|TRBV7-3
CASSLGQNTEAFF
TGTGCCAGCAGCTTGGGACAGAACACTGAAGCTTTCTTT
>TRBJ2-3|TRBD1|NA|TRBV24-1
CATMGQSTDTQYF
TGTGCCACCATGGGACAGAGCACAGATACGCAGTATTTT
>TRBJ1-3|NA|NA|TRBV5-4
CASSSQGSGNTIYF
TGTGCCAGCAGCTCCCAGGGGAGTGGAAACACCATATATTTT
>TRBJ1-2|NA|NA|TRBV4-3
CASSQGGNQRYGYTF
TGCGCCAGCAGCCAAGGAGGGAACCAAAGGTACGGCTACACCTTC
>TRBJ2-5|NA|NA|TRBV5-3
CARSLGRGIETQYF
TGTGCCAGAAGCTTGGGCAGGGGTATAGAGACCCAGTACTTC
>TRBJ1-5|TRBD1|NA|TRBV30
CAWTDRADQPQHF
TGTGCCTGGACCGACAGGGCGGATCAGCCCCAGCATTTT
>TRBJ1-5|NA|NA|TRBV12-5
CASGFSNQPQHF
TGTGCTAGTGGTTTTAGCAATCAGCCCCAGCATTTT
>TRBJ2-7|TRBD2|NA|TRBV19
CASSPGGGRSYEQYF
TGTGCCAGTAGTCCGGGCGGGGGGCGCTCCTACGAGCAGTACTTC
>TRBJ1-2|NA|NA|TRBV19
CASSVSGPVYGSYGYTF
TGTGCCAGTAGTGTGTCAGGTCCCGTGTATGGGAGCTATGGCTACACCTTC
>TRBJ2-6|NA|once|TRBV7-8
CASSFRTTGANVLTF
TGTGCCAGCAGCTTTAGGACGACTGGGGCCAACGTCCTGACTTTC
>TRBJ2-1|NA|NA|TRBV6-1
CASSDRGTSLNEQFF
TGTGCCAGCAGTGATAGGGGGACATCTCTGAATGAGCAGTTCTTC
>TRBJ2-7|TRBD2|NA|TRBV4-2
CASSQGQRGGSYEQYF
TGTGCCAGCAGCCAAGGACAGCGGGGGGGCTCTTACGAGCAGTACTTC
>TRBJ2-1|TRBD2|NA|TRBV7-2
CASSLASGGAYEQFF
TGTGCCAGCAGCCTAGCTAGCGGGGGGGCCTATGAGCAGTTCTTC
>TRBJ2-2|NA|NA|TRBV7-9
CASSPSGAYRGRDTGELFF
TGTGCCAGCAGCCCTAGCGGGGCCTACAGGGGGCGCGACACCGGGGAGCTGTTTTTT
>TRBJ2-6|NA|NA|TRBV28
CASSSGGLGNSGANVLTF
TGTGCCAGCAGTTCAGGGGGACTGGGAAACTCTGGGGCCAACGTCCTGACTTTC
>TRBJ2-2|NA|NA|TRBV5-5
CASSRATGELFF
TGTGCCAGCTCCAGGGCCACCGGGGAGCTGTTTTTT
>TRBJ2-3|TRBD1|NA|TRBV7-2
CASSYQGADTQYF
TGTGCCAGCAGCTACCAGGGGGCAGATACGCAGTATTTT
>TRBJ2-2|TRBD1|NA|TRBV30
CAWRGTGHGELFF
TGTGCCTGGAGGGGGACAGGGCACGGGGAGCTGTTTTTT
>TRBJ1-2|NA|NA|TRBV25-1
CASRTVGGYTF
TGTGCCAGCCGGACAGTAGGTGGCTACACCTTC
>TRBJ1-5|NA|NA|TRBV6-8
CASSYSGYSNQPQHF
TGTGCCAGCAGTTACTCAGGGTATAGCAATCAGCCCCAGCATTTT
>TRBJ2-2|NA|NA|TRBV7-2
CASSLGWTANTGELFF
TGTGCCAGCAGCTTAGGTTGGACAGCGAACACCGGGGAGCTGTTTTTT